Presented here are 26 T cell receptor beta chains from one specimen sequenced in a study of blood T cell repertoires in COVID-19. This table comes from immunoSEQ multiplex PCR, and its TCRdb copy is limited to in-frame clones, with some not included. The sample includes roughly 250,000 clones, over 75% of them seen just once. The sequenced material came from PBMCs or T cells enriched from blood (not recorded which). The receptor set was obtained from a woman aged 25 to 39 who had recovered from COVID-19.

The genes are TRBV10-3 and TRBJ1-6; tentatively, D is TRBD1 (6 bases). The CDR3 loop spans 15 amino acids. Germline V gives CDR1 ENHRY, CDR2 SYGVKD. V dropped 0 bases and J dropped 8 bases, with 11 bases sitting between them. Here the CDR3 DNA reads TGTGCCATCAGTGAGTCGACGGCAGGGGATTCACCCCTCCACTTT. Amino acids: CAISESTAGDSPLHF.

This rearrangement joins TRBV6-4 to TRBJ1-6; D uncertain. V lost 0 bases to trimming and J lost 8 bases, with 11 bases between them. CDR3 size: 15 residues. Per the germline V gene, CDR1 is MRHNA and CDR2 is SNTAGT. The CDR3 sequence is CASSDSWSTDSPLHF. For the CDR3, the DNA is TGTGCCAGCAGTGACTCGTGGAGTACGGATTCACCCCTCCACTTT.

The DNA for the CDR3 is TGTGCCAGCAGTTTAAGGGCAGGGAAGCCCCAGCATTTT. Protein: CASSLRAGKPQHF. The chain combines TRBV27 with TRBJ1-5; D perhaps matches TRBD1 (5 bases). V dropped 2 bases and J dropped 8 bases, with 10 bases sitting between them. Germline V gene sequence: CDR1 MNHEY, CDR2 SMNVEV (reference sequence). The CDR3 extends over 13 amino acids.

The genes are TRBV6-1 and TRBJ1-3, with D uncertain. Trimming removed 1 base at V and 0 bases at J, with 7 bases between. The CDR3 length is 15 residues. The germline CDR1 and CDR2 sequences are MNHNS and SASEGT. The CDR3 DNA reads TGTGCCAGCAGTGAAGGTCCGTACTCTGGAAACACCATATATTTT. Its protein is CASSEGPYSGNTIYF.

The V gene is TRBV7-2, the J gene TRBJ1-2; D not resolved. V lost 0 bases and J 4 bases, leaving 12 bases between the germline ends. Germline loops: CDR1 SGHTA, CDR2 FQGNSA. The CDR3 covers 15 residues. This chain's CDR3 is CASSLAREGSYGYTF. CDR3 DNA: TGTGCCAGCAGCTTAGCGCGGGAAGGGAGCTATGGCTACACCTTC.

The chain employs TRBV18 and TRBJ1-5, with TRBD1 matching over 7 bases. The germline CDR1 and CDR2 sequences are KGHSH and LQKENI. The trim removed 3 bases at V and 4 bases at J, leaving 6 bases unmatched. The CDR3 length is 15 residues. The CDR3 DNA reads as TGTGCCAGCTCACCTCGAGGGGACAGTAATCAGCCCCAGCATTTT. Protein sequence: CASSPRGDSNQPQHF.

The CDR3 DNA follows: TGTGCCAGCAGACCTCCACAGGGGACTGAAGCTTTCTTT. Translating gives CASRPPQGTEAFF. This chain links TRBV28 with TRBJ1-1; 7 nucleotides line up with TRBD1. The V gene's germline CDR1 is MDHEN and CDR2 SYDVKM. The CDR3 has 13 amino acids. J lost 5 bases, V lost 6 bases, and 6 bases had no gene match.

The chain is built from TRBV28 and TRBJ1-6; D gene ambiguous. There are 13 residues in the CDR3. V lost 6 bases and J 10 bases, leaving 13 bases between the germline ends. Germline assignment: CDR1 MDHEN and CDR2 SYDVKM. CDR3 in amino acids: CASSEDWGSPLHF. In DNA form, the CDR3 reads TGTGCCAGCAGCGAGGACTGGGGATCACCCCTCCACTTT.

The CDR3 DNA sequence: TGTGCCACCAGCAGGGGCTTTGAAGCTTTCTTT. This gives the protein CATSRGFEAFF. The chain is built from TRBV15 and TRBJ1-1, with D hard to call. The CDR3 runs to 11 residues. The ends were cut back, 3 bases at V and 7 bases at J, with 6 bases in the middle. Germline assignment: CDR1 LNHNV and CDR2 YYDKDF (reference sequence).

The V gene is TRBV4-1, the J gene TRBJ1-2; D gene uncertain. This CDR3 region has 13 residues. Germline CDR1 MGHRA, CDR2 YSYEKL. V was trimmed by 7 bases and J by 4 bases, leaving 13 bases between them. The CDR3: CASKADSFYGYTF. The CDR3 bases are TGCGCCAGCAAAGCGGATTCTTTCTATGGCTACACCTTC.

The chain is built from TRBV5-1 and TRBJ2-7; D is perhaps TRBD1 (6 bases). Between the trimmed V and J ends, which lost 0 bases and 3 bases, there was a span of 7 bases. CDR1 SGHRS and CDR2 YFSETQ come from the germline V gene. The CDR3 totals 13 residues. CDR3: CASSLGGGYEQYF. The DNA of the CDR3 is TGCGCCAGCAGCTTGGGAGGGGGCTACGAGCAGTACTTC.

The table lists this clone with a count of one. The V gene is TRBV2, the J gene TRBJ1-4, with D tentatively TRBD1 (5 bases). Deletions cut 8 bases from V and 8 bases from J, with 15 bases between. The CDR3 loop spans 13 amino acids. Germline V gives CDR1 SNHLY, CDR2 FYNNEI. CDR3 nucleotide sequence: TGTGCCAGCGGAGGGACCAGCATGGAAAAACTGTTTTTT. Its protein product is CASGGTSMEKLFF.

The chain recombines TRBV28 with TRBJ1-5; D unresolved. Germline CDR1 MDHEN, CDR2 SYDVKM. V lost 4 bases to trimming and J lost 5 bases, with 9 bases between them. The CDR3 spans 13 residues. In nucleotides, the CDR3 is TGTGCCAGCAGTTCCGGGTTGCATCAGCCCCAGCATTTT. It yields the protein CASSSGLHQPQHF.

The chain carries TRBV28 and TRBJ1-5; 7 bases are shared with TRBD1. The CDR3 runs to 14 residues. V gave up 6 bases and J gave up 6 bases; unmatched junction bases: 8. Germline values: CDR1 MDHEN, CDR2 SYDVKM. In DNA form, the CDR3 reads TGTGCCAGCAGACCTTCGACAGGGACTCAGCCCCAGCATTTT. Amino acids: CASRPSTGTQPQHF.

CDR3 nucleotides: TGTGCCAGCAGTTTAATGAGCACTGAAGCTTTCTTT. Translating gives CASSLMSTEAFF. This rearrangement joins TRBV28 to TRBJ1-1; D gene unclear. V was cut by 2 bases and J by 4 bases, with 5 bases left in between. Looked up from germline, CDR1 is MDHEN and CDR2 is SYDVKM. There are 12 residues in the CDR3.

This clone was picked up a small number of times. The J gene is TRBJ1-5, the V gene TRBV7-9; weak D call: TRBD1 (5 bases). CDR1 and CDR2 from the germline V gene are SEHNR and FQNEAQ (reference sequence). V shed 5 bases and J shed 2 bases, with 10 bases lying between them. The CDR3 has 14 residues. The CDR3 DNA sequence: TGTGCCAGCAGCAACGGGGGGGGCAATCAGCCCCAGCATTTT. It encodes CASSNGGGNQPQHF.

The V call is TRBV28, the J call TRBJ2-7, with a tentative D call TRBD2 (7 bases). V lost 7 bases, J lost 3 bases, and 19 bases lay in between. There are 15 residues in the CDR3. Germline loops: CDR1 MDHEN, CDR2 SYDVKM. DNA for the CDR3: TGTGCCAGCACCAAAGGGGGGGCAGGGTACTACGAGCAGTACTTC. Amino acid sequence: CASTKGGAGYYEQYF.

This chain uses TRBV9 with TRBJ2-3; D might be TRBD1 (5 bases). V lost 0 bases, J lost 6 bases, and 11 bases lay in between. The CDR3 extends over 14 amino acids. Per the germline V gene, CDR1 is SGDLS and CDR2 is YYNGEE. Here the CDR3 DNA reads TGTGCCAGCAGCGTAGCCCCCAGGGTTGATACGCAGTATTTT. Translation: CASSVAPRVDTQYF. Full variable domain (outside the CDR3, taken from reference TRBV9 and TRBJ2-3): DSGVTQTPKHLITATGQRVTLRCSPRSGDLSVYWYQQSLDQGLQFLIQYYNGEERAKGNILERFSAQQFPDLHSELNLSSLELGDSALYFCASSVAPRVDTQYFGPGTRLTVL.

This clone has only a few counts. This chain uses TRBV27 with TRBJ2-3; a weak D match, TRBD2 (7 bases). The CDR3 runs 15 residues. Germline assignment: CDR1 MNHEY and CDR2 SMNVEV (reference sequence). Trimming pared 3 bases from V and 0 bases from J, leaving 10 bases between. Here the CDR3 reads CASSLRGQSTDTQYF. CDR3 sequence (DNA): TGTGCCAGCAGTTTGCGGGGGCAAAGCACAGATACGCAGTATTTT.

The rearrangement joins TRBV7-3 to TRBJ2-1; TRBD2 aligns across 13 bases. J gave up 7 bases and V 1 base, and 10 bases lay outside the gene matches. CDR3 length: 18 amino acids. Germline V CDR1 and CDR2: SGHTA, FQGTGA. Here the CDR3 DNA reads TGTGCCAGCAGCTTAATGGTTGTCCCGGGACTAGCGGGAAATGAGCAGTTCTTC. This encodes CASSLMVVPGLAGNEQFF.

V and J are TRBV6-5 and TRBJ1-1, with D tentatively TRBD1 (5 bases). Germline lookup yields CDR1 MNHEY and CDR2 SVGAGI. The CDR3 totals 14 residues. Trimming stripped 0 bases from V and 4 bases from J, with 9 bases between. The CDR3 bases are TGTGCCAGCAGTTACTCGGGTAGGGGCACTGAAGCTTTCTTT. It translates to CASSYSGRGTEAFF.

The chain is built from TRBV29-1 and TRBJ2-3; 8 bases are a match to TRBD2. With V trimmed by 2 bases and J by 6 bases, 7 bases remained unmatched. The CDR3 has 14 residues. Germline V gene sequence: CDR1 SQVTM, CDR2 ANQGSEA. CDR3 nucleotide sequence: TGCAGCGTTGAATTCAGCGGGAGCTTTGATACGCAGTATTTT. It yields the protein CSVEFSGSFDTQYF.

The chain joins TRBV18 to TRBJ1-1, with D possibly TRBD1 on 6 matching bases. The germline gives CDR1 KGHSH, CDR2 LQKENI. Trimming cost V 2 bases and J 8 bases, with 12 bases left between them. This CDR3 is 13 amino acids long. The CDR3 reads CASSPSAGAEAFF. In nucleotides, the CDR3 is TGTGCCAGCTCACCATCTGCAGGGGCCGAAGCTTTCTTT. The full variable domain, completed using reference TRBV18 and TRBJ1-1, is NAGVMQNPRHLVRRRGQEARLRCSPMKGHSHVYWYRQLPEEGLKFMVYLQKENIIDESGMPKERFSAEFPKEGPSILRIQQVVRGDSAAYFCASSPSAGAEAFFGQGTRLTVV.

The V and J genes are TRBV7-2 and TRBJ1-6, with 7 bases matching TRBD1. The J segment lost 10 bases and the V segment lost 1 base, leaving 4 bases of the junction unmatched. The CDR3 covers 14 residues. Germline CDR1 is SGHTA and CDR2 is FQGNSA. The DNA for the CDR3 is TGTGCCAGCAGCTTAGGGACAGGCCGATCACCCCTCCACTTT. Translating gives CASSLGTGRSPLHF. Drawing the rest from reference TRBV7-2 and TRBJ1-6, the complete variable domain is GAGVSQSPSNKVTEKGKDVELRCDPISGHTALYWYRQSLGQGLEFLIYFQGNSAPDKSGLPSDRFSAERTGGSVSTLTIQRTQQEDSAVYLCASSLGTGRSPLHFGNGTRLTVT.

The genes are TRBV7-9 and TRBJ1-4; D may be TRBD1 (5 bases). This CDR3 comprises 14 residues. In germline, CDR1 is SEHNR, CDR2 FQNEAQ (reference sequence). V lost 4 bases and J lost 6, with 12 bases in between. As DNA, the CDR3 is TGTGCCAGCAGCTCCTGGGGGGGAGATGAAAAACTGTTTTTT. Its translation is CASSSWGGDEKLFF.

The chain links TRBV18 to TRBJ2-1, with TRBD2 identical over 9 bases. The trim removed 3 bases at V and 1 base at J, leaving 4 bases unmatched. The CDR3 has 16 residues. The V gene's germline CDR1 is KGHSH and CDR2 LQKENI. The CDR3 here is CASSPRAGGSYNEQFF. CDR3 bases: TGTGCCAGCTCACCCCGCGCGGGGGGGTCCTACAATGAGCAGTTCTTC.